A few counts support the clone carrying this TCR beta chain. What it binds is unknown. The record originates from a study of T cell repertoires in cytomegalovirus infection. The overall study: CMV epitopes, recently identified HLA-C-restricted and well-studied HLA-B-restricted, were used. Indications came from public TCR beta signatures; they pointed to CMV infection and to a matching HLA type. Regarding the study as a whole: Identification of carriers of CMV plus the relevant HLA was performed using cumulative public TCR beta family frequency. Predominance within the ex vivo response was attributable to HLA-C-restricted CMV-specific TCR beta clonotypes.

TCRdb used MiXCR to reprocess the reads, holding one entry per CDR3 protein. This repertoire shows approximately 340,000 distinct CDR3 sequences, about 29% found once; its top ten account for 15% to 20%. The CDR3 consists of 13 residues. Trimming at V came to 5 bases and at J to 7 bases, leaving 5 bases not matched to a gene. Germline CDR1 is MNHEY and CDR2 is SVGAGI. The material sequenced was cultured PBMCs, taken from culture after CMV antigen stimulation. This TCR was sampled from a human donor in good health (CMV status not recorded). Some clones in this sample may be carry-over from other donors' samples. V is TRBV6-5 and J is TRBJ2-7, with 10 positions matching TRBD2. CDR3 coding DNA: TGTGCCAGCAGTCCTGGACTAGCGGTAGAGCAGTACTTC. Translation: CASSPGLAVEQYF.